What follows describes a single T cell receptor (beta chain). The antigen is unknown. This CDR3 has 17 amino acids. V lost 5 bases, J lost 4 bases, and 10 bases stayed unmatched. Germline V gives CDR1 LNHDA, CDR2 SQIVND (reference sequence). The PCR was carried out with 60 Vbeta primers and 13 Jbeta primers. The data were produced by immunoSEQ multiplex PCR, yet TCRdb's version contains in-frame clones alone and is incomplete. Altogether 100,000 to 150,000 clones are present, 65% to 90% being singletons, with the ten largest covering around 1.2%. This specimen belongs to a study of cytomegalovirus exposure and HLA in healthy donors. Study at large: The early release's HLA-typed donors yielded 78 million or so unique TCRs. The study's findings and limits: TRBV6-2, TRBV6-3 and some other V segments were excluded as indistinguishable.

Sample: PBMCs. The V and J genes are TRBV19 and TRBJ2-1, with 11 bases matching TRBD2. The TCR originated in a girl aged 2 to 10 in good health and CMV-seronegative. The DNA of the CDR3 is TGTGCCAGTAGTGAAGATTTAGCGGGAGGGATATACAATGAGCAGTTCTTC. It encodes CASSEDLAGGIYNEQFF.